This entry concerns a single T cell receptor beta chain. These data come from a study of chemoradiotherapy in HPV16-positive cancers. Assay: immunoSEQ multiplex PCR; the TCRdb copy retains only in-frame clones and omits some. The top ten clones hold around 4.9% of a sample with 20,000 or so clones, approximately 84% of them seen once. Trimming cost V 4 bases and J 3 bases, with 11 bases left between them. This CDR3 has 13 residues. Germline V gives CDR1 SGHDT, CDR2 YYEEEE. The rearrangement joins TRBV5-6 to TRBJ2-7, with D possibly being TRBD1 or TRBD2 (6 bases each). Sequencing used blood, obtained from a patient who underwent chemoradiotherapy. The sequence derives from a human donor with HPV-associated anogenital cancer. In nucleotides, the CDR3 is TGTGCCAGCAGCCGAGGGGGACTCTACGAGCAGTACTTC. Residues: CASSRGGLYEQYF.